This TCR beta chain was identified during a study of control samples from healthy donors and cancer patients (dated by TCRdb to about 2020). The CDR3 spans 13 residues, from the cysteine through the phenylalanine. Only the CDR3 DNA stays, 39 bases, in frame from base 1. V is shortened by 8 bases, J by 2 bases, and the region joining them spans 9 bases. The germline V gene (reference sequence) specifies MNHNY as CDR1 and SVGAGI as CDR2. Libraries were built with the immunoSEQ multiplex PCR assay. The clones in this table, taken by TCRdb from immuneACCESS, are in-frame only. Not every clone is retained; where verified, under half of the shortfall comes from an unresolved V gene, and the cause of the rest is unknown. The sample table records some 210,000 clones; about 90% of these occur just once. The top ten clones comprise over 1.5% of the sample. Concerning this clone: Its binding antigen is unknown. Per-base quality was not reported, and no clone a single base away is much larger than it.

Input material: blood. The V and J segments used are TRBV6-6 and TRBJ1-4, with a weak D call of TRBD1 (5 bases match). The TCR was taken from a man aged 30 to 39 in good health. The DNA is TGTGCCAGCCACCGGGACACTAATGAAAAACTGTTTTTT. It translates to CASHRDTNEKLFF.